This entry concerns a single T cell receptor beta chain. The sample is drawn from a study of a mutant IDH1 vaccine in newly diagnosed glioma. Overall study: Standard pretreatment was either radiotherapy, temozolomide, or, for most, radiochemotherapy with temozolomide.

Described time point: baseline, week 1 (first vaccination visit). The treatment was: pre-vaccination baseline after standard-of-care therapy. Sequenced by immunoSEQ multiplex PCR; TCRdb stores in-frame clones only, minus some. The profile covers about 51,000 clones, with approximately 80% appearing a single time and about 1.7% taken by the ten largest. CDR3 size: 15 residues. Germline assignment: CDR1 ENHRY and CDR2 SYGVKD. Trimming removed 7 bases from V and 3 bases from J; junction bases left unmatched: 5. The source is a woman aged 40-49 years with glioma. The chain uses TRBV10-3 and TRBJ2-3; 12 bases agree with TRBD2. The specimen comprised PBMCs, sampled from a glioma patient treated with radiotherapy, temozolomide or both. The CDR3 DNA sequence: TGTGCCATCACGCCTAGCGGGGGGGTGACAGATACGCAGTATTTT. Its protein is CAITPSGGVTDTQYF.